This record covers a single T cell receptor (beta chain). What it recognizes is unknown. This sample is part of a study of circulating and synovial CD4+ cells in juvenile arthritis. Here immunoSEQ multiplex PCR was the method, and the copy in TCRdb shows in-frame clones only, minus some. Seen here are 30,000 or so clones, about 95% observed once, and the top ten hold 0.6% to 0.85%. This CDR3 region has 15 residues. With 4 bases clipped from V and 0 bases from J, the junction kept 2 bases outside the gene matches. The germline V gene has CDR1 SGHRS and CDR2 YFSETQ. Findings of the study overall: Bulk blood CD4 repertoires were more diverse than these. Circulating pathogenic-like lymphocytes shared a substantially higher fraction of CDR3 sequences with synovium than bulk blood. T cell genome counts differed by at least an order of magnitude between CPL and CD4 samples.

The chain combines TRBV5-1 with TRBJ1-3; TRBD1 agrees at 9 bases. The sequenced material came from CD4+ T cells from blood. This clonotype was obtained from a human donor with juvenile idiopathic arthritis. The CDR3 is CASSQDRGSGNTIYF. The CDR3 DNA follows: TGCGCCAGCAGCCAGGACAGGGGCTCTGGAAACACCATATATTTT.